The 8 T cell receptor beta chains listed next were all sequenced from one sample in a study of shared T cell receptors in the human thymus. Only in-frame clones appear in the TCRdb table, and some are missing; sequencing was by immunoSEQ multiplex PCR. The table shows hundreds of thousands of clones, with 70% to 90% occurring only once. Separately, the same data were catalogued under a study of human thymus T cells.

Source material: thymocytes. The receptors here all came from a boy under two years old with a congenital heart defect.

The chain joins TRBV6-1 to TRBJ2-3; D remains unclear. Germline values: CDR1 MNHNS, CDR2 SASEGT. The CDR3 covers 12 residues. Deletions cut 2 bases from V and 5 bases from J, with 5 bases between. This chain's CDR3 is CASSEYGDTQYF. In DNA form, the CDR3 reads TGTGCCAGCAGTGAATACGGAGATACGCAGTATTTT.

The gene calls are TRBV13 and TRBJ2-1, with 7 bases fitting TRBD1. CDR3 size: 15 residues. V dropped 2 bases and J dropped 4; count of bases not matched to a gene: 5. Germline V gives CDR1 PRHDT, CDR2 FYEKMQ (reference sequence). Here the CDR3 DNA reads TGTGCCAGCAGCTTAAAAGGGGGCAATTACAATGAGCAGTTCTTC. It encodes CASSLKGGNYNEQFF.

The V call is TRBV7-2, the J call TRBJ1-1; no firm D call. CDR1 is SGHTA and CDR2 is FQGNSA in the germline V gene. Trimming pared 5 bases from V and 3 bases from J, leaving 13 bases between. The CDR3 is made up of 14 amino acids. This CDR3 reads CASSRRIRDTEAFF. In DNA, the CDR3 is TGTGCCAGCAGCCGACGGATCCGGGACACTGAAGCTTTCTTT.

V is TRBV9 and J is TRBJ1-6, with 8 bases lining up with TRBD1. V was pared by 4 bases and J by 9 bases, with 9 bases of the junction left unmatched. Germline V CDR1 and CDR2: SGDLS, YYNGEE. CDR3 length equals 15 residues. CDR3 residues: CASSPGQGAFSPLHF. The CDR3 coding sequence is TGTGCCAGCAGCCCGGGGCAGGGGGCATTTTCACCCCTCCACTTT.

V is TRBV6-1 and J is TRBJ2-5; 10 bases are shared with TRBD2. The J call is in doubt because the DNA end fits TRBJ2-7 better. The germline V gene encodes CDR1 MNHNS and CDR2 SASEGT. CDR3 length: 16 amino acids. This CDR3 reads CASSGLSGRPSYEQYF. The CDR3 DNA sequence: TGTGCCAGCAGTGGCCTTAGCGGGAGGCCCTCCTACGAGCAGTACTTC.

The rearrangement uses TRBV5-6 and TRBJ2-5, with D maybe TRBD2 (7 bases). The germline CDR1 and CDR2 sequences are SGHDT and YYEEEE. V gave up 0 bases and J gave up 7 bases, with 13 bases separating them. The CDR3 has 14 residues. CDR3 loop: CASSLEGGAVTQYF. The CDR3 DNA reads as TGTGCCAGCAGCTTGGAGGGGGGGGCGGTGACCCAGTACTTC.

V is TRBV2 and J is TRBJ2-4; possible D gene TRBD2, 5 bases. The CDR3 contains 14 residues. Trimming pared 6 bases from V and 0 bases from J, leaving 9 bases between. Germline V gene lookup returns CDR1 SNHLY and CDR2 FYNNEI. CDR3 in amino acids: CASREAEAKNIQYF. The DNA of the CDR3 is TGTGCCAGCAGGGAGGCAGAAGCCAAAAACATTCAGTACTTC.

This chain uses TRBV11-2 with TRBJ2-1, with 12 bases that match TRBD2. The CDR3 has 19 residues. Germline-derived CDR1 and CDR2 are SGHAT and FQNNGV. With 5 bases clipped from V and 5 bases from J, the junction kept 16 bases outside the gene matches. Here the CDR3 reads CASSGWASTSGSRDNEQFF. In DNA, the CDR3 is TGTGCCAGCAGCGGATGGGCCTCGACTAGCGGGAGCAGGGACAATGAGCAGTTCTTC. Variable domain in full (rest from reference TRBV11-2 and TRBJ2-1): EAGVAQSPRYKIIEKRQSVAFWCNPISGHATLYWYQQILGQGPKLLIQFQNNGVVDDSQLPKDRFSAERLKGVDSTLKIQPAKLEDSAVYLCASSGWASTSGSRDNEQFFGPGTRLTVL.